A selection of T cell receptor beta chains follows, all from one sample in a study of early T cells in non-severe SARS-CoV-2 infection. MiXCR, applied by TCRdb to the 5' RACE reads, yields one record per CDR3 protein. Among approximately 49,000 distinct CDR3 sequences listed, 10% to 15% were seen once. Sequencing was done on a sample of whole blood. All receptors derive from an adult who was a healthcare worker with PCR-confirmed SARS-CoV-2 infection or an uninfected control (not recorded which). Both conserved end residues are part of each CDR3.

v_call: TRBV7-7
cdr3_length: 13
cdr3_aa: CASSLAEADTQYF

v_call: TRBV30
cdr3_length: 14
cdr3_aa: CAWDTATPYNEQFF

v_call: TRBV7-9
cdr3_length: 13
cdr3_aa: CASSMGTTDTQYF

v_call: TRBV27
cdr3_length: 16
cdr3_aa: CASSPKPVISNQPQHF

v_call: TRBV29-1
cdr3_length: 13
cdr3_aa: CSVEALQTYEQYF

v_call: TRBV25-1
cdr3_length: 15
cdr3_aa: CASSEYGGALEGYTF

v_call: TRBV14
cdr3_length: 16
cdr3_aa: CASSPNPTGGWTEAFF

v_call: TRBV4-1
cdr3_length: 14
cdr3_aa: CASSQFSPFNEQFF

v_call: TRBV29-1
cdr3_length: 11
cdr3_aa: CSVGGTGELFF

v_call: TRBV7-9
cdr3_length: 15
cdr3_aa: CASSFAGSSGNTIYF

v_call: TRBV29-1
cdr3_length: 12
cdr3_aa: CSVYRGGTEAFF

v_call: TRBV5-5
cdr3_length: 13
cdr3_aa: CASSWTGAQPQHF

v_call: TRBV7-9
cdr3_length: 14
cdr3_aa: CASSLLQGFEKLFF

v_call: TRBV6-1
cdr3_length: 14
cdr3_aa: CATGRGGEGETQYF

v_call: TRBV7-9
cdr3_length: 12
cdr3_aa: CASSLGPDEQYF

v_call: TRBV9
cdr3_length: 15
cdr3_aa: CASSVAPGSSYEQYF

v_call: TRBV28
cdr3_length: 15
cdr3_aa: CASSLPGVYTGELFF

v_call: TRBV5-1
cdr3_length: 15
cdr3_aa: CASRKTGTGNNEQYF

v_call: TRBV7-2
cdr3_length: 17
cdr3_aa: CASSFLGVRPSGNTIYF

v_call: TRBV29-1
cdr3_length: 12
cdr3_aa: CSVPGTGDGYTF

v_call: TRBV4-1
cdr3_length: 13
cdr3_aa: CASSQERSGELFF

v_call: TRBV10-3
cdr3_length: 13
cdr3_aa: CAIRATGNEKLFF

v_call: TRBV12-5
cdr3_length: 18
cdr3_aa: CASGLVKGTVLSNQPQHF

v_call: TRBV7-3
cdr3_length: 13
cdr3_aa: CASSLNREGTQYF

v_call: TRBV6-2/TRBV6-3
cdr3_length: 16
cdr3_aa: CASGTNRNSGANVLTF

v_call: TRBV29-1
cdr3_length: 13
cdr3_aa: CSVGPTLGYGYTF

v_call: TRBV5-1
cdr3_length: 15
cdr3_aa: CASSLGQGSQETQYF

v_call: TRBV20-1
cdr3_length: 12
cdr3_aa: CSARAPQETQYF

v_call: TRBV5-1
cdr3_length: 16
cdr3_aa: CASSLDSGRRTGELFF

v_call: TRBV7-9
cdr3_length: 13
cdr3_aa: CASSFGAGNTIYF

v_call: TRBV12-3/TRBV12-4
cdr3_length: 13
cdr3_aa: CASSGDTSYEQYF

v_call: TRBV21-1
cdr3_length: 16
cdr3_aa: CASSKSASGSYNEQFF

v_call: TRBV29-1
cdr3_length: 14
cdr3_aa: CSVERSGLGTEAFF

v_call: TRBV2
cdr3_length: 15
cdr3_aa: CASSVGGAGTDTQYF

v_call: TRBV7-2
cdr3_length: 15
cdr3_aa: CASSLDLAGGPEQFF